Listed below are T cell receptor beta chains from one sample, sequenced in a study of graft-versus-host responses after intestinal transplantation. Here immunoSEQ multiplex PCR was the method, and the copy in TCRdb shows in-frame clones only, minus some. The sample has 3,000 to 4,000 clones; approximately 94% are singletons. Sequencing was performed on PBMCs, taken 11 days after intestinal transplantation. The receptors here all came from a human patient who received an intestinal transplant, so some T cells may come from the graft donor. Both conserved end residues are part of each CDR3. D genes are given only for firm matches. The listing skips clone size in some rows; elsewhere it reads once, few, many or a size class.

abundance: -
d_gene: -
j_gene: TRBJ1-4
v_gene: TRBV27
CDR3nt: TGTGCCAGCAGTGTACTAGAGGGGAGGAATGAAAAACTGTTTTTT
CDR3aa: CASSVLEGRNEKLFF

abundance: -
d_gene: TRBD1
j_gene: TRBJ2-5
v_gene: TRBV28
CDR3nt: TGTGCCAGCAGGGACCTACTGTTGGGACAGTTTCAAGAGACCCAGTACTTC
CDR3aa: CASRDLLLGQFQETQYF

abundance: -
d_gene: -
j_gene: TRBJ1-3
v_gene: TRBV6-6
CDR3nt: TGTGCCAGCAGTCCCCCGGGGTCTGGAAACACCATATATTTT
CDR3aa: CASSPPGSGNTIYF

abundance: -
d_gene: -
j_gene: TRBJ2-3
v_gene: TRBV7-9
CDR3nt: TGTGCCAGCGAAGAAGCAATGGAAGATACGCAGTATTTT
CDR3aa: CASEEAMEDTQYF

abundance: once
d_gene: -
j_gene: TRBJ1-3
v_gene: TRBV4-2
CDR3nt: TGTGCCAGCAGCCAAGGCTCGGTGGTGGGCGGTGCCGTGGCGAGCTCTGGAAACACCATATATTTT
CDR3aa: CASSQGSVVGGAVASSGNTIYF

abundance: few
d_gene: TRBD2
j_gene: TRBJ2-1
v_gene: TRBV7-9
CDR3nt: TGTGCCAGCAGCTTAGAGGCGGGAGGGCCACCGAACGTGGAGCAGTTCTTC
CDR3aa: CASSLEAGGPPNVEQFF

abundance: -
d_gene: TRBD1
j_gene: TRBJ1-2
v_gene: TRBV5-6
CDR3nt: TGTGCCAGCAGCTCCCCGGGACAGGGAAGAGGCTACACCTTC
CDR3aa: CASSSPGQGRGYTF

abundance: -
d_gene: -
j_gene: TRBJ2-1
v_gene: TRBV19
CDR3nt: TGTGCCAGTAGTATACCGCCCCTAAGCGATGAGCAGTTCTTC
CDR3aa: CASSIPPLSDEQFF

abundance: once
d_gene: TRBD1
j_gene: TRBJ1-5
v_gene: TRBV30
CDR3nt: TGTGCCTGGAGGAACAGGGGTGGAAATCAGCCCCAGCATTTT
CDR3aa: CAWRNRGGNQPQHF

abundance: -
d_gene: TRBD1
j_gene: TRBJ1-1
v_gene: TRBV29-1
CDR3nt: TGCAGCGCAAGGACAGGGGGGTACACCGAAGCTTTCTTT
CDR3aa: CSARTGGYTEAFF

abundance: -
d_gene: TRBD2
j_gene: TRBJ2-1
v_gene: TRBV7-2
CDR3nt: TGTGCCAGCAGCACCCGGACTAGCGGGAGATACAATGAGCAGTTCTTC
CDR3aa: CASSTRTSGRYNEQFF

abundance: -
d_gene: -
j_gene: TRBJ1-5
v_gene: TRBV13
CDR3nt: TGTGCCAGCAGCTTAGCAGGGGACGATCAGCCCCAGCATTTT
CDR3aa: CASSLAGDDQPQHF

abundance: -
d_gene: -
j_gene: TRBJ2-7
v_gene: TRBV27
CDR3nt: TGTGCCAGCAGTTTATTGGGGCAGGCCTACGAGCAGTACTTC
CDR3aa: CASSLLGQAYEQYF

abundance: few
d_gene: -
j_gene: TRBJ2-7
v_gene: TRBV5-6
CDR3nt: TGTGCCAGCAGCTTGTGGGGCCTTCTCCACGAGCAGTACTTC
CDR3aa: CASSLWGLLHEQYF

abundance: -
d_gene: -
j_gene: TRBJ1-1
v_gene: TRBV12-2
CDR3nt: TGTGCAAGTCGCTTAGGCACAGGGGGCAGAACTGAAGCTTTCTTT
CDR3aa: CASRLGTGGRTEAFF